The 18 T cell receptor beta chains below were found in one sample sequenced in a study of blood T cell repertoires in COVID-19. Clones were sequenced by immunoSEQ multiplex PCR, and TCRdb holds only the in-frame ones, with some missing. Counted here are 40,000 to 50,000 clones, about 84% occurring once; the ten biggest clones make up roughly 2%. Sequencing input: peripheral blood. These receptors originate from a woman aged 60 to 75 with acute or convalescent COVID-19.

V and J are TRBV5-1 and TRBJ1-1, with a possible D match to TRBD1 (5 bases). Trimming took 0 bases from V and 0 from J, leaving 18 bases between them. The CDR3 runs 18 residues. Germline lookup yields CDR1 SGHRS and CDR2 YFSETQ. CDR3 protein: CASSLAMGGTPMNTEAFF. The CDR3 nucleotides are TGCGCCAGCAGCTTGGCCATGGGCGGGACGCCTATGAACACTGAAGCTTTCTTT.

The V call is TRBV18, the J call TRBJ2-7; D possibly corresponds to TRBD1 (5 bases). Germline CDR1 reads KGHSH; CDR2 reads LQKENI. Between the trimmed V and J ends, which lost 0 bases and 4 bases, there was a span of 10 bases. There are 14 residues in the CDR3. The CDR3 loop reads CASSPPAREYEQYF. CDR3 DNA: TGTGCCAGCTCACCACCGGCCAGGGAATACGAGCAGTACTTC.

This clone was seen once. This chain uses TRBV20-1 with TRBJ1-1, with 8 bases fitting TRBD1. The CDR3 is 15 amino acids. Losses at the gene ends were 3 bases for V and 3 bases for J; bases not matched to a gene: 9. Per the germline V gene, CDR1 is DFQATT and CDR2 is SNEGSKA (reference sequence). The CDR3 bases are TGCAGTGCTAGTAAGGGGGGCAGGGGGCACACTGAAGCTTTCTTT. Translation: CSASKGGRGHTEAFF.

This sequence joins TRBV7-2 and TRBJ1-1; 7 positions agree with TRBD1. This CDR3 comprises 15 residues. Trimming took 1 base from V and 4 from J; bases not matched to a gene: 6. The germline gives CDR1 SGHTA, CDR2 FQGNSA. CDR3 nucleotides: TGTGCCAGCAGCTTAGGAGGGACAGTCAGCACTGAAGCTTTCTTT. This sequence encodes CASSLGGTVSTEAFF.

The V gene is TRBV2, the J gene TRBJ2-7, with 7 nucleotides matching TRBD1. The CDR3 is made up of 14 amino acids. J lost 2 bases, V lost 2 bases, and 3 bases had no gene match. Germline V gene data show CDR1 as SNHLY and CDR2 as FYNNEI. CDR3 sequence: CASSEQGQTYEQYF. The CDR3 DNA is TGTGCCAGCAGTGAACAGGGACAGACCTACGAGCAGTACTTC.

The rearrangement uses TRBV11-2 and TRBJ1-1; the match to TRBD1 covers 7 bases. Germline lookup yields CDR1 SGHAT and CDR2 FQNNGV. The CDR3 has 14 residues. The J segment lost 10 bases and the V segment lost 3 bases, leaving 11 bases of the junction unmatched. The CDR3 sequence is CASSFRQGEVGAFF. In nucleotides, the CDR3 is TGTGCCAGCAGCTTCAGACAGGGCGAAGTTGGAGCTTTCTTT.

The CDR3 sequence is CASTPHNPNTEAFF. CDR3 sequence (DNA): TGTGCCAGCACCCCTCACAACCCTAACACTGAAGCTTTCTTT. V and J are TRBV19 and TRBJ1-1; the D is unclear. The V and J ends lost 9 bases and 2 bases respectively, with 16 bases between them. The germline gives CDR1 LNHDA, CDR2 SQIVND (reference sequence). The CDR3 is made up of 14 amino acids.

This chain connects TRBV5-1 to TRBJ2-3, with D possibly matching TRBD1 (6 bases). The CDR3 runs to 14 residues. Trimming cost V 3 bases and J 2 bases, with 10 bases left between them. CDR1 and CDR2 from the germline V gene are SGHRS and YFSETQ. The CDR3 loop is CASSWDTVTDTQYF. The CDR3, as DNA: TGCGCCAGCAGCTGGGACACCGTCACAGATACGCAGTATTTT. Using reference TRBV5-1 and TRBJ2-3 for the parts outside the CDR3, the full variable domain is KAGVTQTPRYLIKTRGQQVTLSCSPISGHRSVSWYQQTPGQGLQFLFEYFSETQRNKGNFPGRFSGRQFSNSRSEMNVSTLELGDSALYLCASSWDTVTDTQYFGPGTRLTVL.

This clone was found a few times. CDR3 loop: CASSRDHYGYTF. Here the CDR3 DNA reads TGTGCCAGCAGTCGGGATCACTATGGCTACACCTTC. The chain joins TRBV2 to TRBJ1-2; unclear D gene. V lost 5 bases, J lost 3 bases, and 7 bases lay in between. The CDR3 runs to 12 residues. Germline-derived CDR1 and CDR2 are SNHLY and FYNNEI.

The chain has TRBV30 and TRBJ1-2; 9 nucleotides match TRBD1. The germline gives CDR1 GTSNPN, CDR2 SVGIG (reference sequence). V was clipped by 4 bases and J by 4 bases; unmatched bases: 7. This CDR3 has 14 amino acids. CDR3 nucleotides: TGTGCCTGGACCTGGACAGGGGAAGTCTATGGCTACACCTTC. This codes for CAWTWTGEVYGYTF.

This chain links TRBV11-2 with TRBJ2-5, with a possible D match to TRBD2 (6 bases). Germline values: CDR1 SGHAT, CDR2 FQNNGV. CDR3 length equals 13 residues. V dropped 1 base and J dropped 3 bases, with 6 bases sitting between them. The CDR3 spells CASSLGGKETQYF. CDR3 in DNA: TGTGCCAGCAGCTTAGGCGGGAAAGAGACCCAGTACTTC. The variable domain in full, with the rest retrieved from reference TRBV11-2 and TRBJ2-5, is EAGVAQSPRYKIIEKRQSVAFWCNPISGHATLYWYQQILGQGPKLLIQFQNNGVVDDSQLPKDRFSAERLKGVDSTLKIQPAKLEDSAVYLCASSLGGKETQYFGPGTRLLVL.

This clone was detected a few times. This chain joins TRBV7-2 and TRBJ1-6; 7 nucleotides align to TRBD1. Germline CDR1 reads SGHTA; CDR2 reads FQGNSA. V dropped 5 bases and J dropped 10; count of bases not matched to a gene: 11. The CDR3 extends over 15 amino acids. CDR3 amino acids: CASSGGGGVRSPLHF. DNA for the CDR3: TGTGCCAGCAGCGGAGGGGGCGGGGTACGGTCACCCCTCCACTTT. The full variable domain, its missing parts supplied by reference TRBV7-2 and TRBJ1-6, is GAGVSQSPSNKVTEKGKDVELRCDPISGHTALYWYRQSLGQGLEFLIYFQGNSAPDKSGLPSDRFSAERTGGSVSTLTIQRTQQEDSAVYLCASSGGGGVRSPLHFGNGTRLTVT.

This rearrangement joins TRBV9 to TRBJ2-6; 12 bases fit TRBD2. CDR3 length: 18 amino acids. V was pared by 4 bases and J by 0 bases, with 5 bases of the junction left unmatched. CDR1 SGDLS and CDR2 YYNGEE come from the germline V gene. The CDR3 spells CASSPGLAGFSGANVLTF. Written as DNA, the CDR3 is TGTGCCAGCAGCCCTGGACTAGCGGGGTTCTCTGGGGCCAACGTCCTGACTTTC.

CDR3 loop: CASSEISWGGEETQYF. CDR3 coding DNA: TGTGCCAGCAGTGAAATAAGCTGGGGCGGCGAGGAGACCCAGTACTTC. V is TRBV2 and J is TRBJ2-5; D perhaps matches TRBD1 (5 bases). Trimming took off 2 bases at V and 5 bases at J, with 18 bases between the two ends. The germline V gene encodes CDR1 SNHLY and CDR2 FYNNEI. The CDR3 covers 16 residues.

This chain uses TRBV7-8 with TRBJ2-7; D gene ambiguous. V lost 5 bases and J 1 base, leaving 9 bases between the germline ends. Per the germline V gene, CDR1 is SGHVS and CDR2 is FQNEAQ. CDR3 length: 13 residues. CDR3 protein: CASSERRSYEQYF. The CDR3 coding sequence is TGTGCCAGCAGCGAACGCCGGTCCTACGAGCAGTACTTC.

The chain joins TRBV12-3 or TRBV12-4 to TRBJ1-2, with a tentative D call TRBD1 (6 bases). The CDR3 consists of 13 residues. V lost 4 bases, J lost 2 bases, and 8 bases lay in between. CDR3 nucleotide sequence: TGTGCCAGCAGTTCGGACAGAAACTATGGCTACACCTTC. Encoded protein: CASSSDRNYGYTF.

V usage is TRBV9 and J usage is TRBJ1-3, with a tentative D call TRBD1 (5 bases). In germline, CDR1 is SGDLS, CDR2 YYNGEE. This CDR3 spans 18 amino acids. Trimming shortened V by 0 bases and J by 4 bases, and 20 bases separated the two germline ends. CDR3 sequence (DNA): TGTGCCAGCAGCGTAGGGTGGGGCCTCAAGAATGCAGGAAACACCATATATTTT. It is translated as CASSVGWGLKNAGNTIYF.

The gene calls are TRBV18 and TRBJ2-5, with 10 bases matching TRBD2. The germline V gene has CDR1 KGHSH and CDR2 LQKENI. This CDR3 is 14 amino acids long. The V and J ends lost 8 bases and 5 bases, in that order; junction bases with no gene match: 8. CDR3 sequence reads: CASTASGSVETQYF. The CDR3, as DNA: TGTGCCAGCACAGCTAGCGGGAGTGTTGAGACCCAGTACTTC.